This T cell receptor beta chain is from a study of HIV-infected children after antiretroviral therapy interruption. Whole-study findings and limits: After treatment interruption started, naive CD4+ CDR3 overlap across time points dropped.

This clonotype was observed a few times. The antigen is unknown. Treatment denoted: PENTA 11 planned treatment interruption arm or continuous ART arm. V lost 10 bases to trimming and J lost 8 bases, with 12 bases between them. The CDR3 covers 11 residues. Germline V gene lookup returns CDR1 SGHTA and CDR2 FQGNSA. Unique molecular identifiers were included in an RNA-based 3' RACE TCR library. TCRdb redid the calling of the 3' RACE reads with MiXCR, one entry per CDR3 protein. The sample lists about 89,000 distinct CDR3 sequences; roughly 6.4% were seen once. The clonotype originates from a pool of human donors with HIV. The sample here was CD45RA+ CD4+ T cells from PBMCs, pooled from several time points, taken from a donor given antiretroviral therapy, either interrupted or continuous. As to subset: naive CD4+ CD45RA+ CD45RO- T cells. The chain has TRBV7-2 and TRBJ2-4; no reliable D call. CDR3 region: CATSKSDIQYF. CDR3 in DNA: TGTGCCACGTCGAAGTCGGACATTCAGTACTTC.